Below are 22 T cell receptor beta chains sequenced from a single sample in a study of cytomegalovirus exposure and HLA in healthy donors. Vbeta (60) and Jbeta (13) primers were used in the PCR. The method was immunoSEQ multiplex PCR; TCRdb's version includes in-frame clones alone and lacks a portion of them. Among 100,000 to 140,000 clones listed, about three quarters were seen once. The sequenced sample consisted of PBMCs. The receptor source for this set is a man aged 25 to 40 in good health and CMV-seronegative.

This clone was recorded only once. The rearrangement joins TRBV28 to TRBJ2-3, with a tentative D call TRBD2 (5 bases). The germline V gene has CDR1 MDHEN and CDR2 SYDVKM. The CDR3 has 13 amino acids. Trimming shortened V by 4 bases and J by 4 bases, and 9 bases separated the two germline ends. The CDR3 DNA follows: TGTGCCAGCAGTTCGAGGGCGTCAGATACGCAGTATTTT. It translates to CASSSRASDTQYF.

The chain recombines TRBV7-8 with TRBJ1-4; no clear D. Looked up from germline, CDR1 is SGHVS and CDR2 is FQNEAQ. Trimming removed 1 base at V and 6 bases at J, with 15 bases between. This CDR3 has 16 residues. The CDR3 loop reads CASSLVTVGSDEKLFF. In DNA form, the CDR3 reads TGTGCCAGCAGCTTAGTAACAGTCGGATCCGATGAAAAACTGTTTTTT. Based on the CDR3 plus reference TRBV7-8 and TRBJ1-4, the full variable domain is GAGVSQSPRYKVAKRGQDVALRCDPISGHVSLFWYQQALGQGPEFLTYFQNEAQLDKSGLPSDRFFAERPEGSVSTLKIQRTQQEDSAVYLCASSLVTVGSDEKLFFGSGTQLSVL.

The V call is TRBV28, the J call TRBJ1-1; TRBD1 matches 7 bases. The germline gives CDR1 MDHEN, CDR2 SYDVKM. CDR3 length: 13 amino acids. V was clipped by 5 bases and J by 8 bases; unmatched bases: 8. CDR3: CASSLGQSGEAFF. CDR3 DNA: TGTGCCAGCAGTCTGGGACAGTCAGGGGAAGCTTTCTTT.

This chain uses TRBV1 with TRBJ2-3; the table names TRBD2, a call not compared with the DNA. TRBV1 constitutes a pseudogene. This CDR3 region has 15 residues. DNA for the CDR3: TGCACCAGCAGCCAGCTAAGCAGGAGGACAGATACGCAGTATTTT. Translation gives CTSSQLSRRTDTQYF.

The chain joins TRBV2 to TRBJ2-7, with 9 nucleotides matching TRBD2. The germline gives CDR1 SNHLY, CDR2 FYNNEI. The CDR3 spans 15 residues. Trimming at V came to 8 bases and at J to 3 bases, leaving 11 bases not matched to a gene. The CDR3 loop is CASEAGGFNDYEQYF. DNA of the CDR3: TGTGCCAGCGAAGCGGGGGGCTTTAACGACTACGAGCAGTACTTC.

The sample holds one count of this clone. The chain combines TRBV6-1 with TRBJ2-2; TRBD2 aligns across 11 bases. With V trimmed by 2 bases and J by 7 bases, 9 bases remained unmatched. This CDR3 region has 17 residues. Germline lookup yields CDR1 MNHNS and CDR2 SASEGT. Written as DNA, the CDR3 is TGTGCCAGCAGTGAACGGGCGTCTAGCGGGGGGTTCGGGGAGCTGTTTTTT. It specifies CASSERASSGGFGELFF.

This chain connects TRBV28 to TRBJ2-2; 14 nucleotides match TRBD2. V trimming: 7 bases; J trimming: 6 bases; junction bases outside the gene matches: 10. CDR1 MDHEN and CDR2 SYDVKM come from the germline V gene. This CDR3 has 17 amino acids. Here the CDR3 reads CASTPPGLAGVAGELFF. DNA for the CDR3: TGTGCCAGCACCCCACCGGGACTAGCGGGAGTGGCCGGGGAGCTGTTTTTT.

V gene TRBV28 combines with J gene TRBJ2-3, with 8 nucleotides matching TRBD2. Germline lookup yields CDR1 MDHEN and CDR2 SYDVKM. The CDR3 length is 12 residues. With 8 bases clipped from V and 10 bases from J, the junction kept 8 bases outside the gene matches. CDR3 amino acids: CASGRGGPSQYF. The CDR3, as DNA: TGTGCCAGCGGCCGCGGGGGGCCTTCGCAGTATTTT.

This clone appeared a single time. The chain employs TRBV29-1 and TRBJ2-3; the match to TRBD2 covers 12 bases. CDR3 length: 15 residues. CDR1 and CDR2 (germline): SQVTM, ANQGSEA. V lost 3 bases to trimming and J lost 2 bases; unmatched junction nucleotides: 3. The CDR3 DNA reads as TGCAGCGTTGAGGGACTAGCGGGTTACACAGATACGCAGTATTTT. Its protein product is CSVEGLAGYTDTQYF.

The rearrangement uses TRBV11-2 and TRBJ2-2; the match to TRBD1 covers 10 bases. CDR3 size: 15 residues. Germline-derived CDR1 and CDR2 are SGHAT and FQNNGV. After removal of 4 bases from V and 7 bases from J, the junction contained 6 bases not matched to a gene. The CDR3 region has the DNA TGTGCCAGCAGCTGGGGGACAGGGGAGATCGGGGAGCTGTTTTTT. Translation: CASSWGTGEIGELFF.

The chain employs TRBV5-6 and TRBJ1-3; TRBD1 matches 8 bases. CDR1 and CDR2 from the germline V gene are SGHDT and YYEEEE. Trimming took 7 bases from V and 1 from J; bases not matched to a gene: 7. The CDR3 is made up of 15 amino acids. The CDR3 DNA follows: TGTGCCAGCCGACAGGGGAGAACATCTGGAAACACCATATATTTT. Protein sequence: CASRQGRTSGNTIYF.

The J gene is TRBJ2-7, the V gene TRBV11-2; D might be TRBD1 (5 bases). The CDR3 is 14 amino acids. V gave up 4 bases and J gave up 8 bases, with 18 bases separating them. The germline V gene has CDR1 SGHAT and CDR2 FQNNGV. CDR3 sequence: CASSSQPQGNKQYF. DNA of the CDR3: TGTGCCAGCAGCTCACAACCGCAGGGAAATAAGCAGTACTTC.

The chain combines TRBV18 with TRBJ2-7; 9 nucleotides agree with TRBD1. The germline V gene encodes CDR1 KGHSH and CDR2 LQKENI. V trimming: 1 base; J trimming: 5 bases; junction bases outside the gene matches: 6. This CDR3 is built from 15 residues. CDR3 sequence: CASSPRDRVGNEQYF. The CDR3 coding sequence is TGTGCCAGCTCACCACGGGACAGGGTGGGAAACGAGCAGTACTTC.

The chain couples TRBV7-9 to TRBJ1-1, with 10 bases that match TRBD1. V trimming: 5 bases; J trimming: 4 bases; junction bases outside the gene matches: 13. From germline, CDR1 is SEHNR and CDR2 FQNEAQ (reference sequence). This CDR3 is built from 17 residues. DNA for the CDR3: TGTGCCAGCAGCCCGGGACAGGGGATTTTAGTTCGCACTGAAGCTTTCTTT. This translates into CASSPGQGILVRTEAFF.

The CDR3 sequence: CASSLAGQINSPLHF. In DNA form, the CDR3 reads TGTGCCAGCAGCTTAGCAGGACAGATAAATTCACCCCTCCACTTT. The J gene is TRBJ1-6, the V gene TRBV7-2; maybe TRBD1 (6 bases). CDR3 length: 15 residues. Trimming removed 0 bases at V and 7 bases at J, with 10 bases between. Germline CDR1 is SGHTA and CDR2 is FQGNSA. The variable domain in full, completed from reference TRBV7-2 and TRBJ1-6, reads GAGVSQSPSNKVTEKGKDVELRCDPISGHTALYWYRQSLGQGLEFLIYFQGNSAPDKSGLPSDRFSAERTGGSVSTLTIQRTQQEDSAVYLCASSLAGQINSPLHFGNGTRLTVT.

This chain uses TRBV11-1 with TRBJ2-2; tentative D call: TRBD2 (5 bases). The CDR3 length is 13 residues. Germline V lookup: CDR1 SGHAT, CDR2 FQDESV (reference sequence). V lost 2 bases and J lost 6, with 7 bases in between. DNA of the CDR3: TGTGCCAGCAGCTTATTGGAGGCCGGGGAGCTGTTTTTT. Translation: CASSLLEAGELFF.

Turning to this clone: The identical CDR3 is also encoded by other nucleotide sequences in the sample. The chain is built from TRBV5-6 and TRBJ2-7; TRBD2 is a possible D gene (6 bases). CDR1 and CDR2 from the germline V gene are SGHDT and YYEEEE. The CDR3 consists of 14 residues. With 2 bases removed from V and 3 bases from J, the gap between germline ends came to 12 bases. The CDR3 spells CASSLSPGGYEQYF. In DNA, the CDR3 is TGTGCCAGCAGCTTAAGTCCCGGGGGCTACGAGCAGTACTTC. The full variable domain, its missing parts supplied by reference TRBV5-6 and TRBJ2-7, is DAGVTQSPTHLIKTRGQQVTLRCSPKSGHDTVSWYQQALGQGPQFIFQYYEEEERQRGNFPDRFSGHQFPNYSSELNVNALLLGDSALYLCASSLSPGGYEQYFGPGTRLTVT.

This chain joins TRBV6-1 and TRBJ1-3; no reliable D call. The CDR3 runs 15 residues. With 2 bases removed from V and 0 bases from J, the gap between germline ends came to 8 bases. Germline values: CDR1 MNHNS, CDR2 SASEGT. CDR3 coding DNA: TGTGCCAGCAGTGAAACCGGGAACTCTGGAAACACCATATATTTT. It specifies CASSETGNSGNTIYF.

This clone was observed a single time. The chain combines TRBV7-9 with TRBJ2-2; 8 bases are shared with TRBD2. This CDR3 is built from 18 residues. CDR1 and CDR2 from the germline V gene are SEHNR and FQNEAQ (reference sequence). V shed 5 bases and J 1 base; nucleotides not matched to a gene: 12. This chain's CDR3 is CASSPRVRGGQNTGELFF. CDR3 coding DNA: TGTGCCAGCAGCCCCCGGGTCCGCGGGGGGCAGAACACCGGGGAGCTGTTTTTT.

This CDR3 reads CASDRDNYEQYF. The DNA for the CDR3 is TGTGCCAGCGATCGGGACAACTACGAGCAGTACTTC. The V gene is TRBV28, the J gene TRBJ2-7; D is perhaps TRBD1 (6 bases). Germline V lookup: CDR1 MDHEN, CDR2 SYDVKM. The germline V and J ends were trimmed by 8 bases and 3 bases, with 11 bases remaining between them. The CDR3 is made up of 12 amino acids.

This rearrangement joins TRBV5-8 to TRBJ2-5; D uncertain. The CDR3 totals 12 residues. The germline V gene has CDR1 SGHTS and CDR2 YDEGEE. Trimming left V 4 bases short and J 0 bases short, with 4 bases between. This chain's CDR3 is CASSPDQETQYF. CDR3 DNA sequence: TGTGCCAGCAGCCCGGACCAAGAGACCCAGTACTTC. Using reference TRBV5-8 and TRBJ2-5 for the parts outside the CDR3, the full variable domain is EAGVTQSPTHLIKTRGQQATLRCSPISGHTSVYWYQQALGLGLQFLLWYDEGEERNRGNFPPRFSGRQFPNYSSELNVNALELEDSALYLCASSPDQETQYFGPGTRLLVL.

J is TRBJ1-2 and V is TRBV6-5, with D tentatively TRBD1 (5 bases). Trimming removed 5 bases from V and 6 bases from J, with 10 bases in between. The CDR3 extends over 12 amino acids. Per germline, CDR1 MNHEY and CDR2 SVGAGI. The CDR3 protein is CASSVGPDGYTF. The CDR3 DNA sequence: TGTGCCAGCAGTGTGGGGCCAGATGGCTACACCTTC.